The 5 T cell receptor beta chains below were found in one sample sequenced in a study of technical replicates of blood from a few donors. Sequencing used immunoSEQ multiplex PCR; TCRdb keeps in-frame clones, though not all of them. The table lists under 85,000 clones, 85% to 95% of them singletons, with under 0.5% in the top ten. What was sequenced was T cells isolated from PBMCs. These receptors were obtained from a human donor in good health.

The rearrangement joins TRBV4-3 to TRBJ2-2; D may be TRBD1 (5 bases). V was trimmed by 0 bases and J by 6 bases, leaving 5 bases between them. Germline V gene data show CDR1 as LGHNA and CDR2 as YSLEER. There are 13 residues in the CDR3. As DNA, the CDR3 is TGCGCCAGCAGCCAAGAGACAGCCGGGGAGCTGTTTTTT. Translating gives CASSQETAGELFF.

CDR3 in DNA: TGTGCCAGCAGTTACTCGCTAGCGGAAACACAAGAGACCCAGTACTTC. Translating it yields CASSYSLAETQETQYF. The chain couples TRBV6-5 to TRBJ2-5; TRBD2 matches at 7 bases. The ends lost 0 bases at V and 2 bases at J; junction bases unmatched: 6. The germline V gene has CDR1 MNHEY and CDR2 SVGAGI. CDR3 length: 16 amino acids.

This chain connects TRBV2 to TRBJ1-1; D unresolved. V gave up 8 bases and J gave up 7 bases, with 17 bases separating them. The CDR3 has 13 residues. Germline assignment: CDR1 SNHLY and CDR2 FYNNEI. The CDR3: CASGDSYNSEAFF. The CDR3 DNA follows: TGTGCCAGCGGAGACTCTTATAATAGTGAAGCTTTCTTT.

Only one count was recorded for this clone. The chain recombines TRBV7-2 with TRBJ1-1; D remains unclear. The CDR3 runs 14 residues. Germline V gene lookup returns CDR1 SGHTA and CDR2 FQGNSA. V gave up 4 bases and J gave up 3 bases, with 12 bases separating them. CDR3 sequence (DNA): TGTGCCAGCAGCTCCATTCGCGGGTACACTGAAGCTTTCTTT. It codes for CASSSIRGYTEAFF.

The rearrangement uses TRBV5-1 and TRBJ2-7; weak D call: TRBD1 (5 bases). This CDR3 comprises 17 residues. CDR1 SGHRS and CDR2 YFSETQ come from the germline V gene. V was shortened by 4 bases and J by 1 base, with 21 bases between the two germline ends. CDR3 sequence (DNA): TGCGCCAGCAGCCTCTTTTCCCAGGGTCCCCCTTCCTACGAGCAGTACTTC. Translating it yields CASSLFSQGPPSYEQYF.